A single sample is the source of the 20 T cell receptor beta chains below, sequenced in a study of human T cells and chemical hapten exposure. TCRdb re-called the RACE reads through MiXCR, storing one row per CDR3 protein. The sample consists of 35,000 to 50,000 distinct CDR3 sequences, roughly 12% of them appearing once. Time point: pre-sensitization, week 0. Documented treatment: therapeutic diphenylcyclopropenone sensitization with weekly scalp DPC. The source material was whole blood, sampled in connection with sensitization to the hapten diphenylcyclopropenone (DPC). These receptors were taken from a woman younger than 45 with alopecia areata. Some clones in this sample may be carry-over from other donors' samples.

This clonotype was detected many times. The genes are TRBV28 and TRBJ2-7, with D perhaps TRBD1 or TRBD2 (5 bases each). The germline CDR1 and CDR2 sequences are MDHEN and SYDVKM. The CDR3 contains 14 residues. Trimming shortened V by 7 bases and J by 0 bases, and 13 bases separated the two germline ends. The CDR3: CASTPAGASYEQYF. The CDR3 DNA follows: TGTGCCAGCACCCCGGCCGGGGCCTCCTACGAGCAGTACTTC.

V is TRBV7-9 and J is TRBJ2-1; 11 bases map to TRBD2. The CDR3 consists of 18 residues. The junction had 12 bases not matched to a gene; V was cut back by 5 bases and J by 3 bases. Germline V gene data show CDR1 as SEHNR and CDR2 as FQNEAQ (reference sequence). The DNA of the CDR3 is TGTGCCAGCAGCCACGAGGCTAGCGGGAGGAGAATCTACAATGAGCAGTTCTTC. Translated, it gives CASSHEASGRRIYNEQFF. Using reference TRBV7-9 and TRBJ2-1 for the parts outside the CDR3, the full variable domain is DTGVSQNPRHKITKRGQNVTFRCDPISEHNRLYWYRQTLGQGPEFLTYFQNEAQLEKSRLLSDRFSAERPKGSFSTLEIQRTEQGDSAMYLCASSHEASGRRIYNEQFFGPGTRLTVL.

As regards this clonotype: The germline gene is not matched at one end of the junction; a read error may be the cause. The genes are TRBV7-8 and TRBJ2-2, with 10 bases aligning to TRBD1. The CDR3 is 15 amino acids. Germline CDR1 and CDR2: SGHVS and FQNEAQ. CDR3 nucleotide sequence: TGTGCCAGCAGCCTGGACAGGGGGTTAGCCGGGGAGCTGCTTTTT. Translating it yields CASSLDRGLAGELLF. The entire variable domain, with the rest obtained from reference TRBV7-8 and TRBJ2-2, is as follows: GAGVSQSPRYKVAKRGQDVALRCDPISGHVSLFWYQQALGQGPEFLTYFQNEAQLDKSGLPSDRFFAERPEGSVSTLKIQRTQQEDSAVYLCASSLDRGLAGELLFGEGSRLTVL.

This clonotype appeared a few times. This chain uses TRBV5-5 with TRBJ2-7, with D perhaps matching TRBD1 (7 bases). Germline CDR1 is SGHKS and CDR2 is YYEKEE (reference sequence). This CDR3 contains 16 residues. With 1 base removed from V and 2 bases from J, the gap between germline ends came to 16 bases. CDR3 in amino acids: CASSLLPGQRAYEQYF. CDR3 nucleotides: TGTGCCAGCAGCTTGCTGCCGGGACAGCGGGCCTACGAGCAGTACTTC.

The CDR3, as DNA: TGTGCCAGCAGTTTCCTGAGGACCGGGGAGCTGTTTTTT. Protein: CASSFLRTGELFF. The chain is built from TRBV6-2 or TRBV6-3 and TRBJ2-2; D remains ambiguous. Germline V gene data show CDR1 as MNHEY and CDR2 as SVGEGT. The CDR3 covers 13 residues. The V end was cut by 4 bases, the J end by 5 bases, with 8 bases between.

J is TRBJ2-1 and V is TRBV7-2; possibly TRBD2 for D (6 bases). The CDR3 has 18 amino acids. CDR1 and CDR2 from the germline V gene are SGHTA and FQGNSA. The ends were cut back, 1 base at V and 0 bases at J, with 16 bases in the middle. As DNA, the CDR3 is TGTGCCAGCAGCTTAGTGTCTGGGGACTCGAGCTCCTACAATGAGCAGTTCTTC. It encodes CASSLVSGDSSSYNEQFF. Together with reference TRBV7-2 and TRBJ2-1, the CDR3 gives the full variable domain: GAGVSQSPSNKVTEKGKDVELRCDPISGHTALYWYRQSLGQGLEFLIYFQGNSAPDKSGLPSDRFSAERTGGSVSTLTIQRTQQEDSAVYLCASSLVSGDSSSYNEQFFGPGTRLTVL.

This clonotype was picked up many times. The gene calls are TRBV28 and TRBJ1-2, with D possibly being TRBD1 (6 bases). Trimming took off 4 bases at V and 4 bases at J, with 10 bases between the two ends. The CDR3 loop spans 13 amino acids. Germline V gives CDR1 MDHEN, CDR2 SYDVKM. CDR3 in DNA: TGTGCCAGCAGTTATGGGGGCGGCTATGGCTACACCTTC. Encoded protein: CASSYGGGYGYTF.

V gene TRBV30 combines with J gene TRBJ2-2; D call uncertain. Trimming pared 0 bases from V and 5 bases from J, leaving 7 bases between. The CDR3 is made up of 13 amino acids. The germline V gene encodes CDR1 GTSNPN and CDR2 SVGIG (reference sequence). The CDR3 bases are TGTGCCTGGAGTGTACTTCTGACCGGGGAGCTGTTTTTT. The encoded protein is CAWSVLLTGELFF.

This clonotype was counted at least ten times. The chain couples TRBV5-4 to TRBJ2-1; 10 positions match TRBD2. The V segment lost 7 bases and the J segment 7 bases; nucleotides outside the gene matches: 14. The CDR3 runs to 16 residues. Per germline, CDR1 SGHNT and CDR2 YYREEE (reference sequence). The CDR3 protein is CASEASGSIVRNEQFF. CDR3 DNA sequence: TGTGCCAGCGAAGCTAGCGGGAGTATAGTGAGAAATGAGCAGTTCTTC.

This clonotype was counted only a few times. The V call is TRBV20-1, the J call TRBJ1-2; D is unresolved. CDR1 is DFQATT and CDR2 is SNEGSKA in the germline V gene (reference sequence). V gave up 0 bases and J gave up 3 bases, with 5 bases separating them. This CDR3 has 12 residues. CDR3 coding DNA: TGCAGTGCTAGAGATCAGGACTATGGCTACACCTTC. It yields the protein CSARDQDYGYTF.

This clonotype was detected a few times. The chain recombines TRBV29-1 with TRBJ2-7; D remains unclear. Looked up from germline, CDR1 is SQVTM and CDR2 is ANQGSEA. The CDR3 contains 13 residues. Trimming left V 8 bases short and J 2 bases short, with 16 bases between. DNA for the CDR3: TGCAGCTGGAGAAAAGGTTTGGCCTACGAGCAGTACTTC. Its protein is CSWRKGLAYEQYF.

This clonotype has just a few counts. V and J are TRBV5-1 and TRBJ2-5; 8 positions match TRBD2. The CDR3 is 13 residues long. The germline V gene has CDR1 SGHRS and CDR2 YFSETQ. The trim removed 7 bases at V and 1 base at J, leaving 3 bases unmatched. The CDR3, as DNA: TGCGCCAGCGCTAGCGGGTCCCAAGAGACCCAGTACTTC. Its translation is CASASGSQETQYF.

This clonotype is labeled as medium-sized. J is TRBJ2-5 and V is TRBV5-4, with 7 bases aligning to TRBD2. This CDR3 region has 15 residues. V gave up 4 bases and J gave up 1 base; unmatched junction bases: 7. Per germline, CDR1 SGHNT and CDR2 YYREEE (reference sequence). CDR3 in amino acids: CASSRQAGPQETQYF. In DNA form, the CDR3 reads TGTGCCAGCAGCCGACAAGCGGGGCCCCAAGAGACCCAGTACTTC. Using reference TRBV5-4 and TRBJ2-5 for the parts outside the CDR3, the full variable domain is ETGVTQSPTHLIKTRGQQVTLRCSSQSGHNTVSWYQQALGQGPQFIFQYYREEENGRGNFPPRFSGLQFPNYSSELNVNALELDDSALYLCASSRQAGPQETQYFGPGTRLLVL.

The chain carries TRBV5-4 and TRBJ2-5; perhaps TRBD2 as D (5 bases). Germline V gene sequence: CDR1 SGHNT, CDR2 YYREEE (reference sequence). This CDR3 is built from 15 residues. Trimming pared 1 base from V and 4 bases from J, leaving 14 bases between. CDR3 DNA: TGTGCCAGCAGCTTGCGCAGCGGAGCTCGAGAGACCCAGTACTTC. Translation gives CASSLRSGARETQYF.

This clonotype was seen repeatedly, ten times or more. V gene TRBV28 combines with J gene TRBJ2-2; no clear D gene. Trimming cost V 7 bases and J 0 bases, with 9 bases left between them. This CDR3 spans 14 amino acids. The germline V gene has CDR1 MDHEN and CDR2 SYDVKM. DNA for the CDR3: TGTGCCAGCACCGAATCTCCGAACACCGGGGAGCTGTTTTTT. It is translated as CASTESPNTGELFF.

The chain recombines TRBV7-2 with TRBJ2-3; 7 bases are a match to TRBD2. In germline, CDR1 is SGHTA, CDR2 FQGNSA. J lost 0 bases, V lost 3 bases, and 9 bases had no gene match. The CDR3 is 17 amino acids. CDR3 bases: TGTGCCAGCAGCTTGACCTCTAGCGGACTAAGCACAGATACGCAGTATTTT. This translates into CASSLTSSGLSTDTQYF. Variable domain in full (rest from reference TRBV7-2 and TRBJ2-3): GAGVSQSPSNKVTEKGKDVELRCDPISGHTALYWYRQSLGQGLEFLIYFQGNSAPDKSGLPSDRFSAERTGGSVSTLTIQRTQQEDSAVYLCASSLTSSGLSTDTQYFGPGTRLTVL.

The DNA of the CDR3 is TGTGCCAGCAGTCCTACAGGGGGCGCGAGGATGAACACTGAAGCTTTCTTT. The encoded protein is CASSPTGGARMNTEAFF. The chain couples TRBV6-5 to TRBJ1-1; 9 bases are a match to TRBD1. Trimming cost V 5 bases and J 0 bases; bases outside gene matches: 10. Germline loops: CDR1 MNHEY, CDR2 SVGAGI. The CDR3 has 17 residues.

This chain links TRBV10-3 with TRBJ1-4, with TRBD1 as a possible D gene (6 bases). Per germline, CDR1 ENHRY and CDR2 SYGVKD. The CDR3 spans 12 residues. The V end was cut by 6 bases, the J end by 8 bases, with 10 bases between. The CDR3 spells CAISGDNEKLFF. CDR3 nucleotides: TGTGCCATCAGCGGGGACAACGAAAAACTGTTTTTT.

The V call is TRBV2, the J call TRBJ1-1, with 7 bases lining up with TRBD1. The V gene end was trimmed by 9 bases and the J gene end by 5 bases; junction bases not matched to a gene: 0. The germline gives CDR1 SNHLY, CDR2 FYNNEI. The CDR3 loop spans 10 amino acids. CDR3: CARGQTEAFF. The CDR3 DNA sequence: TGTGCCAGGGGACAGACTGAAGCTTTCTTT.

In DNA form, the CDR3 reads TGTGCCAGCAGTTACCTCCTCCTTGGGGCCAAAAACATTCAGTACTTC. Encoded protein: CASSYLLLGAKNIQYF. The chain carries TRBV6-5 and TRBJ2-4; D ambiguous. CDR3 length equals 16 residues. V was clipped by 2 bases and J by 1 base, with 12 bases between them. Per the germline V gene, CDR1 is MNHEY and CDR2 is SVGAGI.